The present T cell receptor (beta chain) was sequenced within a study of shared clonotypes between healthy human individuals. Study observations and caveats: Clonotype sharing levels among donors were expected to vary with sequencing depth.

Evenly divided among several immunoSEQ plates was the genomic DNA of each subset. Clones were sequenced by immunoSEQ multiplex PCR, and TCRdb holds only the in-frame ones, with some missing. This sample has 2 million to 2.5 million clones, with 90% to 97% found just once. Germline V lookup: CDR1 MNHEY, CDR2 SVGAGI. V was pared by 0 bases and J by 0 bases, with 12 bases between. The CDR3 loop spans 16 amino acids. This clone was seen a single time. Its antigen is still unknown. The V gene is TRBV6-5, the J gene TRBJ2-7; no reliable D call. The clonotype originates from a man aged 18-30 years in good health. The sample was naive CD4+ T cells sorted from blood. Indicated subset: CD45RA+ positively selected. Written as DNA, the CDR3 is TGTGCCAGCAGTTACTCGGAAAGGCACCTCTCCTACGAGCAGTACTTC. Translating it yields CASSYSERHLSYEQYF.